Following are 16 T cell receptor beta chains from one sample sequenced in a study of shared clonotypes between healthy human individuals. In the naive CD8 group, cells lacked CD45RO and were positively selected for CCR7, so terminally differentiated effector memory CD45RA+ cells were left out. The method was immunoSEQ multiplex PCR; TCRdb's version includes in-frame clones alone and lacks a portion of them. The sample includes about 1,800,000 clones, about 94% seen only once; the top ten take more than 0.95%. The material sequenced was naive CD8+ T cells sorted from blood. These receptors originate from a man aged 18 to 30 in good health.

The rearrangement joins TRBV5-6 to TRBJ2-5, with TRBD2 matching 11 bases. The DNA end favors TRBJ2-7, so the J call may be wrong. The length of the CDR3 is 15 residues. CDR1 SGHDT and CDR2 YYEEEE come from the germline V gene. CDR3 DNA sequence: TGTGCCAGCAGCTTCTTGACTAGCGGGACCTACGAGCAGTACTTC. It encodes CASSFLTSGTYEQYF.

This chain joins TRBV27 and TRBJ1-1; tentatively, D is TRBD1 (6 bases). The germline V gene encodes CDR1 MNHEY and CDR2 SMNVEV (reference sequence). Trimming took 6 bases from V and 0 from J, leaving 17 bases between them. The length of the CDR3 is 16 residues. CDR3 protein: CASSPTGAGMNTEAFF. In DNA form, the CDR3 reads TGTGCCAGCAGCCCAACGGGGGCAGGAATGAACACTGAAGCTTTCTTT.

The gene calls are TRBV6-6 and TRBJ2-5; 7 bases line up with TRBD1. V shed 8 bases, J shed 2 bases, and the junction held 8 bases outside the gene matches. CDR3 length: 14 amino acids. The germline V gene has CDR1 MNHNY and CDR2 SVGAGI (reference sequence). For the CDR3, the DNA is TGTGCCAGCGCCCGACAGGGCCCGCAAGAGACCCAGTACTTC. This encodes CASARQGPQETQYF.

The chain's CDR3 is CASSTRGPRSYEQYF. The CDR3 coding sequence is TGTGCCAGCAGCACCCGGGGTCCGCGCTCCTACGAGCAGTACTTC. The chain combines TRBV13 with TRBJ2-7, with D possibly being TRBD2 (5 bases). V lost 5 bases, J lost 0 bases, and 14 bases lay in between. The CDR3 totals 15 residues. Germline V gene sequence: CDR1 PRHDT, CDR2 FYEKMQ (reference sequence). Variable domain in full (rest from reference TRBV13 and TRBJ2-7): AAGVIQSPRHLIKEKRETATLKCYPIPRHDTVYWYQQGPGQDPQFLISFYEKMQSDKGSIPDRFSAQQFSDYHSELNMSSLELGDSALYFCASSTRGPRSYEQYFGPGTRLTVT.

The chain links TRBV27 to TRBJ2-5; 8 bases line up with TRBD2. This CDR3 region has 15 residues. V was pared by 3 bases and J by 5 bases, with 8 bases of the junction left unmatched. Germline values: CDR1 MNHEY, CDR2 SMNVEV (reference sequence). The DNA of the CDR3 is TGTGCCAGCAGTTTGGGGGTTAGCGGGGTTGAGACCCAGTACTTC. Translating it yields CASSLGVSGVETQYF.

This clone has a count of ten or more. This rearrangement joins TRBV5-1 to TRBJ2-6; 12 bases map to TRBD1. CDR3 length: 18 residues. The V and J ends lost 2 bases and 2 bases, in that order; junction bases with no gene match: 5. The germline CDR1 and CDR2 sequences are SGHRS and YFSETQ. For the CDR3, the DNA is TGCGCCAGCAGCTTAGGGGACAGGGGGCTTGCTGGGGCCAACGTCCTGACTTTC. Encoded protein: CASSLGDRGLAGANVLTF. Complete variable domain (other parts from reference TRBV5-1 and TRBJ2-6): KAGVTQTPRYLIKTRGQQVTLSCSPISGHRSVSWYQQTPGQGLQFLFEYFSETQRNKGNFPGRFSGRQFSNSRSEMNVSTLELGDSALYLCASSLGDRGLAGANVLTFGAGSRLTVL.

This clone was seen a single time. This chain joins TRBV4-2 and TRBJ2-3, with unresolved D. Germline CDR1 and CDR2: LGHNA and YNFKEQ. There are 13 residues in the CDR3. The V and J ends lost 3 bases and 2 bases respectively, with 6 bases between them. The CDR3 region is CASSHITTDTQYF. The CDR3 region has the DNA TGTGCCAGCAGCCACATCACCACAGATACGCAGTATTTT.

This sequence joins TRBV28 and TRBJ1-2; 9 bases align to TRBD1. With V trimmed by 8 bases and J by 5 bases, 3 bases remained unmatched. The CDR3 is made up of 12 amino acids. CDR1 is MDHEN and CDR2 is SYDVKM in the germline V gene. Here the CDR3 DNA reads TGTGCCAGCTCCGGGACAGGGTATGGCTACACCTTC. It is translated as CASSGTGYGYTF.

CDR3 loop: CASSLERIRDGVEQFF. In DNA form, the CDR3 reads TGTGCCAGCAGCTTGGAGCGGATCAGGGATGGTGTAGAGCAGTTCTTC. The chain uses TRBV5-5 and TRBJ2-1; either TRBD1 or TRBD2 may supply D (5 bases each). This CDR3 contains 16 residues. With 0 bases removed from V and 10 bases from J, the gap between germline ends came to 20 bases. Germline V gene lookup returns CDR1 SGHKS and CDR2 YYEKEE (reference sequence).

As DNA, the CDR3 is TGTGCCAGCACCTGGGTGGGAGGAACAGATACGCAGTATTTT. It codes for CASTWVGGTDTQYF. This chain uses TRBV27 with TRBJ2-3; TRBD2 might be the D (6 bases). V lost 7 bases and J 3 bases, leaving 14 bases between the germline ends. This CDR3 region has 14 residues. The germline gives CDR1 MNHEY, CDR2 SMNVEV (reference sequence).

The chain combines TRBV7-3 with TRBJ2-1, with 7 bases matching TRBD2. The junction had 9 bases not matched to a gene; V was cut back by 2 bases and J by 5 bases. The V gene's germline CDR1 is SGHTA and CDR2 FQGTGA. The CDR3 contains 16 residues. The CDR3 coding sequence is TGTGCCAGCAGCTTAGGTACAGCAGGGAGGGACAATGAGCAGTTCTTC. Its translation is CASSLGTAGRDNEQFF. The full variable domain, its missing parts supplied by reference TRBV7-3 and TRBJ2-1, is GAGVSQTPSNKVTEKGKYVELRCDPISGHTALYWYRQSLGQGPEFLIYFQGTGAADDSGLPNDRFFAVRPEGSVSTLKIQRTERGDSAVYLCASSLGTAGRDNEQFFGPGTRLTVL.

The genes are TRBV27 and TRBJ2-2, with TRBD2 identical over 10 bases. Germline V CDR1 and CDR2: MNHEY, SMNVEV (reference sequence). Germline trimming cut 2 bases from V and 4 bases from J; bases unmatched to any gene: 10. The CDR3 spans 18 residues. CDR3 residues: CASSLRVAGGFRTGELFF. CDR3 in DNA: TGTGCCAGCAGTTTAAGAGTAGCGGGAGGATTCCGCACCGGGGAGCTGTTTTTT.

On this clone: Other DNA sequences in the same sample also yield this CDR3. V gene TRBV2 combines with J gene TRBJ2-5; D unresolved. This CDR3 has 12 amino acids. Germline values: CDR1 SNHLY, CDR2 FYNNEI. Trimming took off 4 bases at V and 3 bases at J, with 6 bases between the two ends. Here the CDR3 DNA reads TGTGCCAGCAGTGCCGGCGAAGAGACCCAGTACTTC. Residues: CASSAGEETQYF. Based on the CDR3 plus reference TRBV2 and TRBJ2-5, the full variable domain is EPEVTQTPSHQVTQMGQEVILRCVPISNHLYFYWYRQILGQKVEFLVSFYNNEISEKSEIFDDQFSVERPDGSNFTLKIRSTKLEDSAMYFCASSAGEETQYFGPGTRLLVL.

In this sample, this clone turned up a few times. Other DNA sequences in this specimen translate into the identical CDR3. The CDR3 loop reads CASSQGGQGTYEQYF. The CDR3 DNA reads as TGCGCCAGCAGCCAAGGCGGACAGGGCACCTACGAGCAGTACTTC. This sequence joins TRBV4-1 and TRBJ2-7, with 8 bases identical to TRBD1. V was pared by 1 base and J by 2 bases, with 4 bases of the junction left unmatched. This CDR3 region has 15 residues. Germline lookup yields CDR1 MGHRA and CDR2 YSYEKL.

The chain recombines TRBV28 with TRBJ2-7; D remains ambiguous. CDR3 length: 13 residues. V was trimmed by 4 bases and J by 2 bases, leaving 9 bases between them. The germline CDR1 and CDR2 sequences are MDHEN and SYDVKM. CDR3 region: CASSSRVTYEQYF. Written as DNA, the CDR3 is TGTGCCAGCAGTTCAAGGGTAACCTACGAGCAGTACTTC. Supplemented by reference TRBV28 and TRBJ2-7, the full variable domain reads DVKVTQSSRYLVKRTGEKVFLECVQDMDHENMFWYRQDPGLGLRLIYFSYDVKMKEKGDIPEGYSVSREKKERFSLILESASTNQTSMYLCASSSRVTYEQYFGPGTRLTVT.

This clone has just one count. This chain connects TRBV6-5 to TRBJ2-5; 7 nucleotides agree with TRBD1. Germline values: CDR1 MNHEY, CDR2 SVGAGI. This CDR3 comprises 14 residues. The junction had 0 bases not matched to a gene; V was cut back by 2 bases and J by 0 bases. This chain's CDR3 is CASSYGTDQETQYF. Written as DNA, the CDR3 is TGTGCCAGCAGTTACGGGACAGACCAAGAGACCCAGTACTTC.